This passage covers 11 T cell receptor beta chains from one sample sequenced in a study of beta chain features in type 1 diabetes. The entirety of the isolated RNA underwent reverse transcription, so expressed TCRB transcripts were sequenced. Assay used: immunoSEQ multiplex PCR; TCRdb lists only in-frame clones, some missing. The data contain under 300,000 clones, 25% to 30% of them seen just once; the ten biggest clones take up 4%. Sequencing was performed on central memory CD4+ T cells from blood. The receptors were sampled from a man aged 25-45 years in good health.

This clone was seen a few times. CDR3 residues: CASSWSSPDTQYF. The CDR3 DNA follows: TGTGCCAGCAGTTGGTCTAGCCCAGATACGCAGTATTTT. The chain has TRBV28 and TRBJ2-3; D might be TRBD2 (5 bases). This CDR3 spans 13 amino acids. Trimming stripped 4 bases from V and 4 bases from J, with 9 bases between. The germline V gene encodes CDR1 MDHEN and CDR2 SYDVKM.

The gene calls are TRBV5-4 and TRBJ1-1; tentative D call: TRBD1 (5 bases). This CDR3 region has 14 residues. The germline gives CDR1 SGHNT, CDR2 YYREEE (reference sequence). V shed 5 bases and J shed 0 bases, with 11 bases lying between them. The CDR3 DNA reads TGTGCCAGCAGTCGCGACAGAATGAACACTGAAGCTTTCTTT. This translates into CASSRDRMNTEAFF.

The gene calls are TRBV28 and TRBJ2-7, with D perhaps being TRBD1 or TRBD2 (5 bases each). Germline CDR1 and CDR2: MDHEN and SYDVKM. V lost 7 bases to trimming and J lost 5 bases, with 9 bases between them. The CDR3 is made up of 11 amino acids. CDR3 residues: CASTGGNEQYF. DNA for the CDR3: TGTGCCAGCACTGGGGGAAACGAGCAGTACTTC.

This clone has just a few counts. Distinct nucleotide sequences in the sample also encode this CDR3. CDR3 in amino acids: CAWSTNYGYTF. CDR3 coding DNA: TGTGCCTGGAGTACGAACTATGGCTACACCTTC. V usage is TRBV30 and J usage is TRBJ1-2, with unresolved D. V was trimmed by 2 bases and J by 2 bases, leaving 3 bases between them. The length of the CDR3 is 11 residues. Germline CDR1 and CDR2: GTSNPN and SVGIG (reference sequence).

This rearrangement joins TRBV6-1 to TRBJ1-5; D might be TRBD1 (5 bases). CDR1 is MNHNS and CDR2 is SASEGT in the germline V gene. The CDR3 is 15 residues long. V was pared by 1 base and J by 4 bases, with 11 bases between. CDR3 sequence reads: CASSEGRGWNQPQHF. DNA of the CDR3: TGTGCCAGCAGTGAAGGGAGGGGTTGGAATCAGCCCCAGCATTTT.

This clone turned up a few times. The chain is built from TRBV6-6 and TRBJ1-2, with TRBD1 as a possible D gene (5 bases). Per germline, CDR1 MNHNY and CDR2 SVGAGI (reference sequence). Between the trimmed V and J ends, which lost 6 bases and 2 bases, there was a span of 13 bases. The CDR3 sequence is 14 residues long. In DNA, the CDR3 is TGTGCCAGCAGACTTACTTCAGGGAACTATGGCTACACCTTC. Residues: CASRLTSGNYGYTF.

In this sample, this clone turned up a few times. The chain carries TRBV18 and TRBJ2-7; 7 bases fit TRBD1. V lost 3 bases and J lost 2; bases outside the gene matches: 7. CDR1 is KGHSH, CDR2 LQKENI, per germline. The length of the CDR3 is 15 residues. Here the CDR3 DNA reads TGTGCCAGCTCACCCGCAATGGGACAGACCTACGAGCAGTACTTC. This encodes CASSPAMGQTYEQYF.

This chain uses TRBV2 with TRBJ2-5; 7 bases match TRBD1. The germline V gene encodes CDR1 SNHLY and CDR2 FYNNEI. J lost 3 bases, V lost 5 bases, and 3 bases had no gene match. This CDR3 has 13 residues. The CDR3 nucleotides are TGTGCCAGCAGTACAGGGGATAAAGAGACCCAGTACTTC. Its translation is CASSTGDKETQYF.

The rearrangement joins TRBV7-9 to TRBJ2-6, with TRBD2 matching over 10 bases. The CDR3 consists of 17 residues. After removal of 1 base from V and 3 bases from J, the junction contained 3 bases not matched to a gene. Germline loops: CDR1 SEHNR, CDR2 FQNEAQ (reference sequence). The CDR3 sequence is CASSLVAGGLGANVLTF. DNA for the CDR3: TGTGCCAGCAGCTTAGTAGCGGGAGGTCTTGGGGCCAACGTCCTGACTTTC.

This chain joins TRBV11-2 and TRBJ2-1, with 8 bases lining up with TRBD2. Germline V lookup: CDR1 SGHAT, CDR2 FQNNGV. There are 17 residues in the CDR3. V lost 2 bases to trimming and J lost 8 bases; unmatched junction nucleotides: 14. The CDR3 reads CASSLRLAGSLEHEQFF. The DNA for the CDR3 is TGTGCCAGCAGCTTACGGCTAGCGGGCTCCCTGGAGCATGAGCAGTTCTTC.

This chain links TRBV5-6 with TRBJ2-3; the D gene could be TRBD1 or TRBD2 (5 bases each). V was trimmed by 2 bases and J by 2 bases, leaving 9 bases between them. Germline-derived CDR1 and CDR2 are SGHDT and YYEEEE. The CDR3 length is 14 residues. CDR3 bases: TGTGCCAGCAGCTTAACGGGACCCACAGATACGCAGTATTTT. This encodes CASSLTGPTDTQYF.